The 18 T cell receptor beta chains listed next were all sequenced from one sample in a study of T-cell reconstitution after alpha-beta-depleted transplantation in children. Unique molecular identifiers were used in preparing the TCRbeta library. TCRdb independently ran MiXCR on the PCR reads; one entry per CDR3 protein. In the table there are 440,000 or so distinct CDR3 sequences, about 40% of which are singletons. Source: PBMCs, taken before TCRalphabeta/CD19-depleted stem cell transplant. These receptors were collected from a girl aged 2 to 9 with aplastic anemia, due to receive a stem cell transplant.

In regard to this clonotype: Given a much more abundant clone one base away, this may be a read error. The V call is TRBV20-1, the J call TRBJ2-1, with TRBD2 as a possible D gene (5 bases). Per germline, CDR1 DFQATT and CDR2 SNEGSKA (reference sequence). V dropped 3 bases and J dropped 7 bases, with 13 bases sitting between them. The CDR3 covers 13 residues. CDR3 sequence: CSASKGARNEQFF. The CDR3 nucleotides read TGCAGTGCTAGTAAGGGAGCGAGAAATGAGCAGTTCTTC.

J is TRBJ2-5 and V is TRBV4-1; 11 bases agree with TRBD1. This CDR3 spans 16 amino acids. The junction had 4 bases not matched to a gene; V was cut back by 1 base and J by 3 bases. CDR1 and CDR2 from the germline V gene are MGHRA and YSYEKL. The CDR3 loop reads CASSQGGTGGKETQYF. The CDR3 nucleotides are TGCGCCAGCAGCCAAGGGGGGACAGGGGGAAAAGAGACCCAGTACTTC.

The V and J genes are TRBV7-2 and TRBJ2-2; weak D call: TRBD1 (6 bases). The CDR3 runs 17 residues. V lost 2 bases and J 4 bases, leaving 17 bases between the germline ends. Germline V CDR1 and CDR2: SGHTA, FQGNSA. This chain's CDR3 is CASSLRPVGGSTGELFF. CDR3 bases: TGTGCCAGCAGCTTAAGGCCGGTAGGGGGAAGCACCGGGGAGCTGTTTTTT.

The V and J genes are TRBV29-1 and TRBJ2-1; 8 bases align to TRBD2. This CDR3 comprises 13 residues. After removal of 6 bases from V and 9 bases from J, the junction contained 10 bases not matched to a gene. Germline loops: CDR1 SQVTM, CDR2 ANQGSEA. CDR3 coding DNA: TGCAGCGTACCGGGGGCGGGAGGCAGTGAGCAGTTCTTC. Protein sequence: CSVPGAGGSEQFF.

CDR3 DNA sequence: TGTGCCAGCAGCCCTCCGGGACAGGGGGACAATGAGCAGTTCTTC. It translates to CASSPPGQGDNEQFF. The chain is built from TRBV7-9 and TRBJ2-1; 11 bases align to TRBD1. The CDR3 is 15 amino acids. Looked up from germline, CDR1 is SEHNR and CDR2 is FQNEAQ (reference sequence). The V gene end was trimmed by 5 bases and the J gene end by 5 bases; junction bases not matched to a gene: 5.

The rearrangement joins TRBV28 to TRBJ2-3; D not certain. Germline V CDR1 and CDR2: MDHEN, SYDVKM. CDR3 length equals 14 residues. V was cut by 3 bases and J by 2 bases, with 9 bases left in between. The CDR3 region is CASSFNSFTDTQYF. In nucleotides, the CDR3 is TGTGCCAGCAGTTTTAACAGCTTCACAGATACGCAGTATTTT.

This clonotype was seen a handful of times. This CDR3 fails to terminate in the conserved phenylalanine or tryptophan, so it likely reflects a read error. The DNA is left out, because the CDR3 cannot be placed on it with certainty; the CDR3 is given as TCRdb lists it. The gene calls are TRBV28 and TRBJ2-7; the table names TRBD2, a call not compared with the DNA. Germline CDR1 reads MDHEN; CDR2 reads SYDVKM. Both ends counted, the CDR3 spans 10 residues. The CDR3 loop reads CASSQTAPVY.

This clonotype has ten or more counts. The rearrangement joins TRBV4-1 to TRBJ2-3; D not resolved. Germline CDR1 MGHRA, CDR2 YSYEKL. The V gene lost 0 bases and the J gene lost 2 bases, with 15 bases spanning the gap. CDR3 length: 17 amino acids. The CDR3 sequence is CASSQDRELRATDTQYF. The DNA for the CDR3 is TGCGCCAGCAGCCAAGATCGTGAACTCCGTGCCACAGATACGCAGTATTTT.

The CDR3 nucleotides are TGTGCCAGCAGCTCGGACATCGGGGAGCTGTTTTTT. This translates into CASSSDIGELFF. The rearrangement links TRBV7-9 to TRBJ2-2; tentative D call: TRBD1 (5 bases). Germline V gene sequence: CDR1 SEHNR, CDR2 FQNEAQ (reference sequence). CDR3 size: 12 residues. The V end lost 4 bases, the J end lost 7 bases, and 7 bases lay between the germline ends. Complete variable domain (other parts from reference TRBV7-9 and TRBJ2-2): DTGVSQNPRHKITKRGQNVTFRCDPISEHNRLYWYRQTLGQGPEFLTYFQNEAQLEKSRLLSDRFSAERPKGSFSTLEIQRTEQGDSAMYLCASSSDIGELFFGEGSRLTVL.

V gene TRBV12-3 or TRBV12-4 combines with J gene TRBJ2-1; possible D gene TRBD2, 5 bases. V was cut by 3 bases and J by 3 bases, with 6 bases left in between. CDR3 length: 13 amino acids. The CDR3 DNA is TGTGCCAGCAGTTTCGGGGTCTACAATGAGCAGTTCTTC. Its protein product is CASSFGVYNEQFF.

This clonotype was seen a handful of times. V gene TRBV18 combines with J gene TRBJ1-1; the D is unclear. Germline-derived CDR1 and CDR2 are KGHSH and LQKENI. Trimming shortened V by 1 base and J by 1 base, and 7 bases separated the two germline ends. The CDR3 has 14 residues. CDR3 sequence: CASSPQVSNTEAFF. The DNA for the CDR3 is TGTGCCAGCTCACCACAGGTCTCGAACACTGAAGCTTTCTTT.

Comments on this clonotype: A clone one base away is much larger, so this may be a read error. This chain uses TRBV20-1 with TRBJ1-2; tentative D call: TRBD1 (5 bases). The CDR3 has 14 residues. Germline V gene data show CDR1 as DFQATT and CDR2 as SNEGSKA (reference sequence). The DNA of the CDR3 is TGCAGTGCTAGTAGGTCAGGGACCAACTATGGCGACACCTTC. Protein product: CSASRSGTNYGDTF.

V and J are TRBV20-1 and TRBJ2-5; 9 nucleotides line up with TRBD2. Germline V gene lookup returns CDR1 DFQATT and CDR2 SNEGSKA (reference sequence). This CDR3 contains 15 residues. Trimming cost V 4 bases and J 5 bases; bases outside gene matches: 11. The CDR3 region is CSAIPWVAGAETQYF. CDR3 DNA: TGCAGTGCTATCCCGTGGGTAGCGGGGGCGGAGACCCAGTACTTC.

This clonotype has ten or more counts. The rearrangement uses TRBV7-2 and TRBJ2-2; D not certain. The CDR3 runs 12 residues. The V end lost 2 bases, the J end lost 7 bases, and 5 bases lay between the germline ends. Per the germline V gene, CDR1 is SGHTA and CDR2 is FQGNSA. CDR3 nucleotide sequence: TGTGCCAGCAGCTTAATCAACGGGGAGCTGTTTTTT. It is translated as CASSLINGELFF.

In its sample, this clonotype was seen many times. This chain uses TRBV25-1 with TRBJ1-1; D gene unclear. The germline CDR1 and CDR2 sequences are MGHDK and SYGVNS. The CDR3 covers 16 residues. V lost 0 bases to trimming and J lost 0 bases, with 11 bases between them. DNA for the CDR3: TGTGCCAGCAGTGAATATATGGGCGGCTTGAACACTGAAGCTTTCTTT. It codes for CASSEYMGGLNTEAFF.

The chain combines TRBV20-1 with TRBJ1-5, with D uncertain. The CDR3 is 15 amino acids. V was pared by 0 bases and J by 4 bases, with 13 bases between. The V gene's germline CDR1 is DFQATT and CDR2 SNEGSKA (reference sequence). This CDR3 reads CSARDMAGPNQPQHF. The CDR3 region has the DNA TGCAGTGCTAGAGATATGGCAGGACCAAATCAGCCCCAGCATTTT.

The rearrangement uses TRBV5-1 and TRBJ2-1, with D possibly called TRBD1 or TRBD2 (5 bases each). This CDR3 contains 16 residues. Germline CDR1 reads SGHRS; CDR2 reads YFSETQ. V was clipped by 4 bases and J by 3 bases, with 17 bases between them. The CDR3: CASSGKGTSRYNEQFF. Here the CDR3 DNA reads TGCGCCAGCAGCGGGAAGGGGACCTCCCGCTACAATGAGCAGTTCTTC.

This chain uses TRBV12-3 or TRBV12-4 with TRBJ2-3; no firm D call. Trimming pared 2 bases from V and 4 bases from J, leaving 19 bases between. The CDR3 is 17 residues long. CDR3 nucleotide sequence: TGTGCCAGCAGTTTACCCCTCGATTGGAATAGGGCAGATACGCAGTATTTT. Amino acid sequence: CASSLPLDWNRADTQYF.